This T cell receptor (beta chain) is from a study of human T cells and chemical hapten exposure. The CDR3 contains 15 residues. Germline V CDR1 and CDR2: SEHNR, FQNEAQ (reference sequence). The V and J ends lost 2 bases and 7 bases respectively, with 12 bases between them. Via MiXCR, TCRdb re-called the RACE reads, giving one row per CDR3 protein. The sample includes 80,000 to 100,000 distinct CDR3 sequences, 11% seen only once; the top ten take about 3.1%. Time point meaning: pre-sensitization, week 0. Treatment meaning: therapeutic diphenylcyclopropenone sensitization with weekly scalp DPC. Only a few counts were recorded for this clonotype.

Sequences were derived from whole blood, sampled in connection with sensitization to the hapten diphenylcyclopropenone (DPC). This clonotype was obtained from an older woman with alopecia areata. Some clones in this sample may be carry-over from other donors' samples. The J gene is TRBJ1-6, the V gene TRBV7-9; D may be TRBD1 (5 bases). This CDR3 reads CASSLRSQGNSPLHF. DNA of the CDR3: TGTGCCAGCAGCTTACGCTCTCAGGGAAATTCACCCCTCCACTTT.